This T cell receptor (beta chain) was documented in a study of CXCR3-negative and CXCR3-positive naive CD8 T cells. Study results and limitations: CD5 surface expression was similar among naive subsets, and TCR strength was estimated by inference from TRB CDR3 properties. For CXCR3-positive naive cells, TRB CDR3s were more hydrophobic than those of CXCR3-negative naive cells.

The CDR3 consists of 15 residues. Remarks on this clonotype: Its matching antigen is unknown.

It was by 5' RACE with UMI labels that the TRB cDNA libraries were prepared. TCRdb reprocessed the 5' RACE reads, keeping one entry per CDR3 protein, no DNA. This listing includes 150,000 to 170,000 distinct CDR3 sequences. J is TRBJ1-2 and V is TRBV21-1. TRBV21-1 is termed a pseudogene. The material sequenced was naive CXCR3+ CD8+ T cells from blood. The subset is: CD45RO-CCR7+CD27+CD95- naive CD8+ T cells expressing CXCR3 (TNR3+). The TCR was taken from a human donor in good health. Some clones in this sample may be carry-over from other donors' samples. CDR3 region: CASSKALGPTYCYTF.